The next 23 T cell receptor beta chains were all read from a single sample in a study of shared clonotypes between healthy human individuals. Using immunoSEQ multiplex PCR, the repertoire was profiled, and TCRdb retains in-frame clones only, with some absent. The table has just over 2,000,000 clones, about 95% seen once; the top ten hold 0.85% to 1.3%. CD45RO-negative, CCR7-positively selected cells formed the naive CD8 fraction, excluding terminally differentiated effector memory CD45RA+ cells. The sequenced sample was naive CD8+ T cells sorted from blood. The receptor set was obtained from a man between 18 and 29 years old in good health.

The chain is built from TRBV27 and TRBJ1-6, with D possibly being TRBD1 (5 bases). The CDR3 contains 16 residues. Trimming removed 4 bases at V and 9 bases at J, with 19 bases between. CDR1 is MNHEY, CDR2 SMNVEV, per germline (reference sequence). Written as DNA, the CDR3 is TGTGCCAGCAGTTCCGACAACCCCGGTGGGGGTTCACCCCTCCACTTT. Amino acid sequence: CASSSDNPGGGSPLHF.

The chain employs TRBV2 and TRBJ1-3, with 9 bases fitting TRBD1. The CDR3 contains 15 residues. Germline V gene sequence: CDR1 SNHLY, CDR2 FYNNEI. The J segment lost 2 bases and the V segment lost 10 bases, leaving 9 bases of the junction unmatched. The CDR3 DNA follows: TGTGCCATCTGGACAGGGGCGACCCCTGGAAACACCATATATTTT. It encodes CAIWTGATPGNTIYF.

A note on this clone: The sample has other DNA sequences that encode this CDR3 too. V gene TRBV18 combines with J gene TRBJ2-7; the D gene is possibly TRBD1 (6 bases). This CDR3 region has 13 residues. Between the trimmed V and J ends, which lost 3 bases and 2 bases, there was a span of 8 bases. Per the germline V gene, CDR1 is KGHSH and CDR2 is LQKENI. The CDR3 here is CASSPGQTYEQYF. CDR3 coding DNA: TGTGCCAGCTCACCCGGACAGACCTACGAGCAGTACTTC.

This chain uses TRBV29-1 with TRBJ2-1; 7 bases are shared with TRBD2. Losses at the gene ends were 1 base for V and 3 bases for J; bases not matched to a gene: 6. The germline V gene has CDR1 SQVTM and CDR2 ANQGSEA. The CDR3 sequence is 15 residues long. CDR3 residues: CSVEGTAGNYNEQFF. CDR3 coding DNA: TGCAGCGTTGAAGGAACAGCGGGGAACTACAATGAGCAGTTCTTC.

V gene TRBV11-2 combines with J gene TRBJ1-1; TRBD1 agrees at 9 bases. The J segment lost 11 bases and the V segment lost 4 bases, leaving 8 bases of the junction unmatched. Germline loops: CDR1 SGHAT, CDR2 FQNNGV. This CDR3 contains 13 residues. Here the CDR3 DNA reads TGTGCCAGCAGCTATGGGACAGGGAGAGATGCTTTCTTT. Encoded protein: CASSYGTGRDAFF.

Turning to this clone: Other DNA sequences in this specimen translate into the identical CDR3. The CDR3 DNA sequence: TGCGCCAGCAGCTTAGGGTATGGCTACACCTTC. Translating gives CASSLGYGYTF. V gene TRBV5-1 combines with J gene TRBJ1-2; D not resolved. Germline V gene lookup returns CDR1 SGHRS and CDR2 YFSETQ. Between the trimmed V and J ends, which lost 2 bases and 5 bases, there was a span of 4 bases. This CDR3 has 11 amino acids.

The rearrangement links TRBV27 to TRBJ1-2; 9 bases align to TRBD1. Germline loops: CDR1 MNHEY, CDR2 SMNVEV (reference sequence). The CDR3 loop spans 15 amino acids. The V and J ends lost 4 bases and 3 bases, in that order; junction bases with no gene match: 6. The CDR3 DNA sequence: TGTGCCAGCAGTTCTCCGGGACAGGGATACTATGGCTACACCTTC. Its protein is CASSSPGQGYYGYTF.

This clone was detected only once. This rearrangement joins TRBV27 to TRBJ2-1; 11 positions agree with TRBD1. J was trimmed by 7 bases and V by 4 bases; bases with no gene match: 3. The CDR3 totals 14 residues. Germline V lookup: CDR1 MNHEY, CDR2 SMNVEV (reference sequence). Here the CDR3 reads CASSWTGGWNEQFF. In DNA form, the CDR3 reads TGTGCCAGCAGTTGGACAGGGGGCTGGAATGAGCAGTTCTTC.

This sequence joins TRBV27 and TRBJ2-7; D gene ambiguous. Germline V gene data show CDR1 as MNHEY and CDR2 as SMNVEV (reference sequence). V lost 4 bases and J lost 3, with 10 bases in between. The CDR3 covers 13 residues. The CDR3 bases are TGTGCCAGCAGTTCCCCTCCAGGCTACGAGCAGTACTTC. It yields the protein CASSSPPGYEQYF.

DNA of the CDR3: TGTGCCAGCAGTCCAGGACTAGCTAGCGGGGGACAACAAGAGACCCAGTACTTC. This codes for CASSPGLASGGQQETQYF. The chain has TRBV28 and TRBJ2-5, with 10 nucleotides matching TRBD2. Germline assignment: CDR1 MDHEN and CDR2 SYDVKM. Trimming cost V 5 bases and J 2 bases; bases outside gene matches: 14. The CDR3 extends over 18 amino acids.

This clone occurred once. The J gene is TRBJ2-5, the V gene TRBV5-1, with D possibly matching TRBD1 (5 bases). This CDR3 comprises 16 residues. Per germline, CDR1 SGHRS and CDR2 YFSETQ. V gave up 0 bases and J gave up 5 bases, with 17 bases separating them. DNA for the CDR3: TGCGCCAGCAGCTTGGGGGTCCTTACAGGTGGGGAGACCCAGTACTTC. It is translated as CASSLGVLTGGETQYF.

CDR3 DNA: TGTGCCAGCCGGGACCGAGTCTACGAGCAGTACTTC. This gives the protein CASRDRVYEQYF. V usage is TRBV5-8 and J usage is TRBJ2-7; D may correspond to TRBD1 or TRBD2 (5 bases each). The length of the CDR3 is 12 residues. Trimming removed 7 bases from V and 3 bases from J, with 11 bases in between. Germline V lookup: CDR1 SGHTS, CDR2 YDEGEE.

The CDR3 reads CASSQRLSQNTEAFF. CDR3 in DNA: TGCGCCAGCAGCCAAAGGCTAAGCCAGAACACTGAAGCTTTCTTT. The rearrangement links TRBV4-1 to TRBJ1-1; no firm D call. Germline CDR1 reads MGHRA; CDR2 reads YSYEKL. V dropped 2 bases and J dropped 1 base, with 11 bases sitting between them. The CDR3 is 15 residues long.

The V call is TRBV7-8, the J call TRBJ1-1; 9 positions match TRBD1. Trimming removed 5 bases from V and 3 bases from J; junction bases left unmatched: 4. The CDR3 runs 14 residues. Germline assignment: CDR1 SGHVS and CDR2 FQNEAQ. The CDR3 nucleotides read TGTGCCAGCAGCCCCCGACAGGGGGACACTGAAGCTTTCTTT. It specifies CASSPRQGDTEAFF.

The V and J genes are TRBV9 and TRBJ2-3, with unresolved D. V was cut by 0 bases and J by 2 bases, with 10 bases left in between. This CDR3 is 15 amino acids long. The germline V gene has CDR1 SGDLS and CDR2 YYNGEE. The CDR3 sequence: CASSVGVSFTDTQYF. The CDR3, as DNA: TGTGCCAGCAGCGTAGGTGTCAGCTTCACAGATACGCAGTATTTT.

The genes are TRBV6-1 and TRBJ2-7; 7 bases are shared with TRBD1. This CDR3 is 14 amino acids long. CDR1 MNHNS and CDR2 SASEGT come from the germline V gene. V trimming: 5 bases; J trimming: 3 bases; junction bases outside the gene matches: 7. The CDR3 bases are TGTGCCAGCAGTCTGGTCGGGACAGACTACGAGCAGTACTTC. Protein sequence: CASSLVGTDYEQYF.

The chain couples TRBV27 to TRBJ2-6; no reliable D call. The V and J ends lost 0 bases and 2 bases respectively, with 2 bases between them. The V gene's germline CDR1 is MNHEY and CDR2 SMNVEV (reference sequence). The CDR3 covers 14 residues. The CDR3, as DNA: TGTGCCAGCAGTTTATCCACTGGGGCCAACGTCCTGACTTTC. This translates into CASSLSTGANVLTF.

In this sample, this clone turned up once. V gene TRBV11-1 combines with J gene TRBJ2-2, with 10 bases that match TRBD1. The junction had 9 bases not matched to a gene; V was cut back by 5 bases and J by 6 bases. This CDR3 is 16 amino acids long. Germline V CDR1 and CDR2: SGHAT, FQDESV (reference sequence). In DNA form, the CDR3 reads TGTGCCAGCAGCCACCCGACAGGGGGCGCCCCCGGGGAGCTGTTTTTT. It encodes CASSHPTGGAPGELFF.

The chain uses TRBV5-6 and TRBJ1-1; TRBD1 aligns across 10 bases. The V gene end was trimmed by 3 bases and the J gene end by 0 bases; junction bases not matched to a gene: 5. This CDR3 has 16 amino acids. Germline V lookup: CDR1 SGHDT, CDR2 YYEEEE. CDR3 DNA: TGTGCCAGCAGCTCTGACAGGGGGCTTATGAACACTGAAGCTTTCTTT. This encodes CASSSDRGLMNTEAFF.

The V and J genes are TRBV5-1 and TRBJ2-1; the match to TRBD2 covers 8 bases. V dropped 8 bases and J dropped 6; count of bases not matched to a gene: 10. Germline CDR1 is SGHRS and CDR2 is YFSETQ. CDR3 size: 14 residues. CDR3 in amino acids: CASRLAGPLNEQFF. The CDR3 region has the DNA TGCGCCAGTCGCCTAGCGGGCCCTCTCAATGAGCAGTTCTTC.

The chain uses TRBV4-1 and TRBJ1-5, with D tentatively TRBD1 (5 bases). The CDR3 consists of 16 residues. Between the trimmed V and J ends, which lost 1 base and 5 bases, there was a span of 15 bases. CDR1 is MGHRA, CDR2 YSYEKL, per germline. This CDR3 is CASSQGDSILDQPQHF. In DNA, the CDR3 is TGCGCCAGCAGCCAAGGAGACAGTATTTTGGATCAGCCCCAGCATTTT.

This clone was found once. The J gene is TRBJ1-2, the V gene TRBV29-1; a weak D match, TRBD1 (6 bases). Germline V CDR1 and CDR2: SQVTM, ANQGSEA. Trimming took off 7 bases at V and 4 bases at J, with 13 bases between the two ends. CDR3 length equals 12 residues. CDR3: CSAETGSYGYTF. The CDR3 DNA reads TGCAGCGCGGAGACAGGAAGCTATGGCTACACCTTC.

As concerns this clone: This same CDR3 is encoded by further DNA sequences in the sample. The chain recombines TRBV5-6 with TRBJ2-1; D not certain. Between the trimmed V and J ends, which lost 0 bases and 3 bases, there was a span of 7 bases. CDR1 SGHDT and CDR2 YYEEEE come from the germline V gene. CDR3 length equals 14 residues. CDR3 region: CASSLGLVYNEQFF. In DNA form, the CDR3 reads TGTGCCAGCAGCTTGGGGTTAGTCTACAATGAGCAGTTCTTC.